This TCR beta chain was obtained from a study of identical twins. Broader study findings: Conclusions were based on cross-sectional statistical analysis, without following the same donors.

This clonotype was counted at least ten times. Its matching antigen is unknown. Germline assignment: CDR1 SQVTM and CDR2 ANQGSEA. The V end was cut by 5 bases, the J end by 4 bases, with 8 bases between. The CDR3 spans 11 residues. Template switching (which added a universal primer site) was used, and cDNA carried unique molecular identifiers. MiXCR, run by TCRdb on the 5' RACE reads, gives a single entry per CDR3 protein. The profile shows around 200,000 distinct CDR3 sequences, roughly a tenth of them singletons. This receptor was obtained from a young woman in good health. The sequenced material came from memory (CD45RO+) T cells sorted from blood. This chain connects TRBV29-1 to TRBJ1-1; D is unclear. As DNA, the CDR3 is TGCAGCGTTTGGGGAGGCACTGAAGCTTTCTTT. Translating it yields CSVWGGTEAFF.